This T cell receptor (beta chain) originates from a study of CD8 T cells in ankylosing spondylitis. As to this clonotype: Its specificity is not known.

Study-level results: Reportedly, significant enrichment of disease-linked clones occurred in matched ankylosing spondylitis synovial fluid. Ankylosing spondylitis blood appeared to be characterized by a TCR beta motif of roughly eight highly homologous variants. Peripheral blood held disease-linked clones only at relatively low frequency, and these were CD8+. Prior literature has documented some motif variants in synovial fluid and blood from reactive arthritis.

For TCR beta, libraries came from quantitative 5'-RACE with molecular barcodes. From the 5' RACE reads, TCRdb called clonotypes with MiXCR, one entry per CDR3 protein. Of approximately 520,000 distinct CDR3 sequences in the sample, roughly 5.3% were seen once. This TCR derives from a male donor with ankylosing spondylitis. Material for sequencing was blood, either unsorted or a sorted T cell fraction (not recorded which).

This chain's CDR3 is CASSPGTGMPEAFF. In DNA form, the CDR3 reads TGTGCCAGCAGCCCCGGGACAGGGATGCCTGAAGCTTTCTTT. This rearrangement joins TRBV7-9 to TRBJ1-1; the match to TRBD1 covers 9 bases. Germline V CDR1 and CDR2: SEHNR, FQNEAQ (reference sequence). The CDR3 consists of 14 residues. V shed 5 bases and J 6 bases; nucleotides not matched to a gene: 7.